These 13 T cell receptor beta chains were all obtained from the same sample, sequenced in a study of post-analysis software for immune sequencing data. Study-wide results and limits: In patients, about five TRBV segments were more frequent than in controls, with TRBV5-6, TRBV5-1 and TRBV20-1 among them.

Every TCR beta cDNA library bore unique molecular identifiers. MiXCR was run by TCRdb on the PCR reads, yielding one entry per CDR3 protein. The repertoire includes about 430,000 distinct CDR3 sequences, 30% to 40% of them detected once, and about 7.6% sits in the top ten. No antigen has been assigned to these receptors. Sequencing was carried out using blood. All receptors come from a girl under 10 years old with multiple sclerosis.

The chain combines TRBV6-5 with TRBJ2-1; possible D gene TRBD2, 5 bases. The CDR3 extends over 15 amino acids. V was trimmed by 6 bases and J by 0 bases, leaving 12 bases between them. From germline, CDR1 is MNHEY and CDR2 SVGAGI. The chain's CDR3 is CASRDGESSYNEQFF. Written as DNA, the CDR3 is TGTGCCAGCAGAGACGGGGAAAGCTCCTACAATGAGCAGTTCTTC.

The chain recombines TRBV29-1 with TRBJ1-1; no definite D call. V was shortened by 4 bases and J by 1 base, with 7 bases between the two germline ends. The CDR3 has 12 amino acids. Germline V gene lookup returns CDR1 SQVTM and CDR2 ANQGSEA. The CDR3 here is CSVVWENTEAFF. Written as DNA, the CDR3 is TGCAGCGTTGTTTGGGAGAACACTGAAGCTTTCTTT.

J is TRBJ1-1 and V is TRBV29-1; D unclear. The CDR3 has 14 amino acids. V lost 4 bases to trimming and J lost 3 bases, with 15 bases between them. Germline CDR1 and CDR2: SQVTM and ANQGSEA. As DNA, the CDR3 is TGCAGCGTTGTCGTACGCACCTGGTACACTGAAGCTTTCTTT. Its protein is CSVVVRTWYTEAFF.

This clonotype has a single count. An end of the junction does not agree with germline; a read error may underlie this. The gene calls are TRBV7-8 and TRBJ2-3, with 7 bases identical to TRBD1. The CDR3 length is 17 residues. CDR1 is SGHVS, CDR2 FQNEAQ, per germline. In DNA, the CDR3 is TGTGCCAGCAGCTTAAGTTGGGACAGCGGTTTTACAGACACGCAGTATTTT. It yields the protein CASSLSWDSGFTDTQYF.

The chain combines TRBV4-3 with TRBJ2-7; no clear D. The germline V gene encodes CDR1 LGHNA and CDR2 YSLEER. The V gene lost 0 bases and the J gene lost 1 base, with 10 bases spanning the gap. CDR3 size: 15 residues. CDR3: CASSQDKHNSYEQYF. The CDR3 DNA is TGCGCCAGCAGCCAAGATAAGCACAATTCCTACGAGCAGTACTTC.

The chain recombines TRBV7-2 with TRBJ2-7, with 7 bases lining up with TRBD1. Trimming took 3 bases from V and 3 from J; bases not matched to a gene: 5. Germline V gives CDR1 SGHTA, CDR2 FQGNSA. This CDR3 is 14 amino acids long. CDR3: CASSFGAGGYEQYF. CDR3 nucleotides: TGTGCCAGCAGCTTTGGGGCAGGGGGCTACGAGCAGTACTTC.

The chain is built from TRBV20-1 and TRBJ1-2; 7 nucleotides align to TRBD1. Germline V gene data show CDR1 as DFQATT and CDR2 as SNEGSKA (reference sequence). Trimming cost V 6 bases and J 1 base; bases outside gene matches: 5. The CDR3 totals 13 residues. The CDR3 DNA is TGCAGTGCCCAACAGGGGAATAACTATGGCTACACCTTC. Amino acids: CSAQQGNNYGYTF.

A remark on this clonotype: This clone may be a read error of a much larger clone one base away. This chain joins TRBV5-6 and TRBJ1-1, with unresolved D. Trimming took 3 bases from V and 11 from J, leaving 14 bases between them. There are 12 residues in the CDR3. CDR1 SGHDT and CDR2 YYEEEE come from the germline V gene. The CDR3 DNA follows: TGTGCCAGCAGCTCCTATAGGGTCCACGCTTTCTTT. Translating it yields CASSSYRVHAFF.

This clonotype appeared a few times. The chain joins TRBV12-3 or TRBV12-4 to TRBJ2-3; D not resolved. V dropped 6 bases and J dropped 7 bases, with 8 bases sitting between them. This CDR3 region has 11 residues. CDR3 sequence reads: CASRVGYTQYF. As DNA, the CDR3 is TGTGCCAGCAGGGTCGGATATACGCAGTATTTT.

V and J are TRBV11-2 and TRBJ2-7; TRBD1 is a possible D gene (6 bases). The J call is doubtful: the DNA matches TRBJ2-4 better. Germline lookup yields CDR1 SGHAT and CDR2 FQNNGV. The CDR3 spans 17 residues. In nucleotides, the CDR3 is TGTGCCAGCAGCACCCCGGACGGGACAAAGTTTTGGAACATTCAGTACTTC. Its translation is CASSTPDGTKFWNIQYF.

This sequence joins TRBV11-2 and TRBJ2-1; 12 nucleotides match TRBD2. V trimming: 3 bases; J trimming: 10 bases; junction bases outside the gene matches: 1. Germline V gene lookup returns CDR1 SGHAT and CDR2 FQNNGV. The CDR3 is made up of 13 amino acids. CDR3 in DNA: TGTGCCAGCAGCTTCGGACTAGCGGGGGAGCAGTTCTTC. Encoded protein: CASSFGLAGEQFF.

Points on this clonotype: An end of the junction does not agree with germline; a read error may underlie this. This chain links TRBV15 with TRBJ2-7, with TRBD1 matching over 8 bases. The germline V gene has CDR1 LNHNV and CDR2 YYDKDF (reference sequence). This CDR3 spans 14 amino acids. This CDR3 is CATSRGQGAYAQYF. Here the CDR3 DNA reads TGTGCCACCAGCAGAGGCCAGGGGGCGTACGCGCAGTACTTC.

V and J are TRBV20-1 and TRBJ1-5, with unresolved D. The germline V and J ends were trimmed by 6 bases and 3 bases, with 9 bases remaining between them. Per germline, CDR1 DFQATT and CDR2 SNEGSKA (reference sequence). CDR3 length equals 12 residues. In nucleotides, the CDR3 is TGCAGTGCAACAGTAGACAATCAGCCCCAGCATTTT. It is translated as CSATVDNQPQHF.